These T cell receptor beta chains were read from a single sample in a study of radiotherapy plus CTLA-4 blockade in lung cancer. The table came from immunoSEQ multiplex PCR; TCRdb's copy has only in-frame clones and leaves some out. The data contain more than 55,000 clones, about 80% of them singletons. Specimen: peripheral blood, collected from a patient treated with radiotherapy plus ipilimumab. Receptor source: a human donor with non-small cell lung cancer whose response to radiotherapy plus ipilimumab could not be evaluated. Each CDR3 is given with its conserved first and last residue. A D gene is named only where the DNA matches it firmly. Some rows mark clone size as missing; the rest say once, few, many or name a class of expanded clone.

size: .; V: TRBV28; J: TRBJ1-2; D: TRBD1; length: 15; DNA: TGTGCCAGCAGATCGCCGGACAGGGTCAACTATGGCTACACCTTC; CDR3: CASRSPDRVNYGYTF
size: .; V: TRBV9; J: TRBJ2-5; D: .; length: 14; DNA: TGTGCCAGCAGCGCCCCAGGCATTCAAGAGACCCAGTACTTC; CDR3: CASSAPGIQETQYF
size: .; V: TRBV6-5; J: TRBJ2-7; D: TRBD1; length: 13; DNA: TGTGCCACGTGCCGGGACAGCCAAGGCGAGCAGTACTTC; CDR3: CATCRDSQGEQYF
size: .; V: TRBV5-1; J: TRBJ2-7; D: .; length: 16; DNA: TGCGCCAGCAGCTTAGGGGCGGGACCGTCCTTCGACGAGCAGTACTTC; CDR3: CASSLGAGPSFDEQYF
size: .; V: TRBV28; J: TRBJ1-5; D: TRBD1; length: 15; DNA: TGTGCCAGCAGTTTACGGTCAGGGGGCGGTCAGCCCCAGCATTTT; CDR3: CASSLRSGGGQPQHF
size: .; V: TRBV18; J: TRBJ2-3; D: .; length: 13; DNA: TGTGCCAGCTCACCCCAAGCCACAGATACGCAGTATTTT; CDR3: CASSPQATDTQYF
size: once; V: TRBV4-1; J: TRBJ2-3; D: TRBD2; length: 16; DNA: TGCGCCAGCAGCCTCAACGGACTAGCGGGGGGTTATACGCAGTATTTT; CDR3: CASSLNGLAGGYTQYF
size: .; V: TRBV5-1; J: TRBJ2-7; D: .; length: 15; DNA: TGCGCCAGCAGCTCGACGGAGGCAGGGGCCTACGAGCAGTACTTC; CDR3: CASSSTEAGAYEQYF
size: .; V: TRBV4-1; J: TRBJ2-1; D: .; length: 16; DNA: TGCGCCAGCAGCCAAGAGGTAGGGGAGGTCTACAATGAGCAGTTCTTC; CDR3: CASSQEVGEVYNEQFF
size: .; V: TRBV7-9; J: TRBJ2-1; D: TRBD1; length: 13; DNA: TGTGCCAGCAGCTTAGACAGGGGGCGCGAGCAGTTCTTC; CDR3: CASSLDRGREQFF
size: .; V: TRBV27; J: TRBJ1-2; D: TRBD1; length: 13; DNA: TGTGCCAGCAGGGCACAGGGGGCGTCTGGCTACACCTTC; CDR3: CASRAQGASGYTF
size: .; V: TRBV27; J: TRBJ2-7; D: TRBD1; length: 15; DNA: TGTGCCAGCAGTTTGGGTCAGGGGGCTTCCTACGAGCAGTACTTC; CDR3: CASSLGQGASYEQYF
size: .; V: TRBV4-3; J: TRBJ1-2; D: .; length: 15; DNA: TGCGCCAGCAGCCAAGGTGTGGCCCTTCCCTCTGGCTACACCTTC; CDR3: CASSQGVALPSGYTF
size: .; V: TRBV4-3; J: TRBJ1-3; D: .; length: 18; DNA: TGCGCCAGCAGCCAATCCTACGGGCCGGGGAGGGTTGGAAACACCATATATTTT; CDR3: CASSQSYGPGRVGNTIYF
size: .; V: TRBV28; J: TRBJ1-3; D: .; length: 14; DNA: TGTGCCAGCCTCGCCGGGGGCTCTGGAAACACCATATATTTT; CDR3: CASLAGGSGNTIYF
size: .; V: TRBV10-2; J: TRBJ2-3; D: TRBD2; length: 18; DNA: TGCGCCAGCACCGGCACGACTAGCGGGGGGCCGAGCACAGATACGCAGTATTTT; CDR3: CASTGTTSGGPSTDTQYF